This T cell receptor (beta chain) was sequenced during a study of cytomegalovirus exposure and HLA in healthy donors. CDR3 length: 15 residues. The germline gives CDR1 LNHNV, CDR2 YYDKDF (reference sequence). With V trimmed by 5 bases and J by 5 bases, 6 bases remained unmatched. PCR involved 60 Vbeta and 13 Jbeta primers. Here immunoSEQ multiplex PCR was the method, and the copy in TCRdb shows in-frame clones only, minus some. In all, the sample yields about 87,000 clones. The genes are TRBV15 and TRBJ1-5, with 10 bases lining up with TRBD1. This TCR was recovered from a man between 50 and 59 years old in good health and CMV-seropositive. Source material: PBMCs. Here the CDR3 reads CATSSGTGEYQPQHF. Written as DNA, the CDR3 is TGTGCCACCAGCTCGGGGACAGGGGAGTATCAGCCCCAGCATTTT. Drawing the rest from reference TRBV15 and TRBJ1-5, the complete variable domain is DAMVIQNPRYQVTQFGKPVTLSCSQTLNHNVMYWYQQKSSQAPKLLFHYYDKDFNNEADTPDNFQSRRPNTSFCFLDIRSPGLGDTAMYLCATSSGTGEYQPQHFGDGTRLSIL.